What follows are 20 T cell receptor beta chains derived from one specimen sequenced in a study of shared clonotypes between healthy human individuals. Sequencing was performed with immunoSEQ multiplex PCR; in TCRdb, only in-frame clones are kept and a portion is missing. This sample has 2 million to 2.5 million clones, with 85% to 95% found just once. The sample taken for sequencing was naive CD4+ T cells from PBMCs. Subset indicated: CD45RA+ positively selected. Receptor source: a man in his late teens or twenties in good health. Some clones in this sample may be carry-over from other donors' samples.

J is TRBJ1-5 and V is TRBV25-1; D is uncertain. CDR1 and CDR2 (germline): MGHDK, SYGVNS. V was trimmed by 3 bases and J by 10 bases, leaving 13 bases between them. This CDR3 region has 13 residues. CDR3 residues: CASSDYYFGPQHF. CDR3 nucleotide sequence: TGTGCCAGCAGTGATTATTATTTCGGCCCCCAGCATTTT.

V gene TRBV28 combines with J gene TRBJ2-3; D is possibly TRBD2 (6 bases). Germline V lookup: CDR1 MDHEN, CDR2 SYDVKM. The CDR3 covers 16 residues. Trimming pared 2 bases from V and 3 bases from J, leaving 15 bases between. The CDR3 region is CASSLGGGKRTDTQYF. The CDR3 DNA reads TGTGCCAGCAGTTTAGGCGGCGGGAAAAGAACAGATACGCAGTATTTT. Combining the CDR3 with reference TRBV28 and TRBJ2-3 gives the whole variable domain DVKVTQSSRYLVKRTGEKVFLECVQDMDHENMFWYRQDPGLGLRLIYFSYDVKMKEKGDIPEGYSVSREKKERFSLILESASTNQTSMYLCASSLGGGKRTDTQYFGPGTRLTVL.

The chain uses TRBV15 and TRBJ1-2, with TRBD1 as a possible D gene (6 bases). Germline-derived CDR1 and CDR2 are LNHNV and YYDKDF (reference sequence). V shed 3 bases and J shed 5 bases, with 16 bases lying between them. The CDR3 consists of 15 residues. CDR3 coding DNA: TGTGCCACCAGCAGGGTCGGGGGGGCTAGTTATGGCTACACCTTC. Its translation is CATSRVGGASYGYTF.

This clone has just one count. CDR3 sequence reads: CASSPTSGNRGTQYF. DNA of the CDR3: TGTGCCAGCAGCCCGACATCGGGGAACCGCGGGACCCAGTACTTC. V usage is TRBV11-2 and J usage is TRBJ2-5; the D gene is possibly TRBD2 (5 bases). V dropped 5 bases and J dropped 7 bases, with 20 bases sitting between them. The CDR3 runs 15 residues. Germline loops: CDR1 SGHAT, CDR2 FQNNGV.

This chain uses TRBV27 with TRBJ2-6, with no clear D. Trimming took 7 bases from V and 0 from J, leaving 7 bases between them. The CDR3 is made up of 14 amino acids. Germline V CDR1 and CDR2: MNHEY, SMNVEV (reference sequence). The CDR3 is CASTEYSGANVLTF. CDR3 nucleotide sequence: TGTGCCAGCACCGAATACTCTGGGGCCAACGTCCTGACTTTC.

This rearrangement joins TRBV30 to TRBJ2-7; a possible D gene is TRBD1 (5 bases). Trimming took 1 base from V and 2 from J, leaving 9 bases between them. Germline loops: CDR1 GTSNPN, CDR2 SVGIG (reference sequence). The CDR3 sequence is 13 residues long. In nucleotides, the CDR3 is TGTGCCTGGAGTGGGACATCTCCCTACGAGCAGTACTTC. Amino acids: CAWSGTSPYEQYF.

The J gene is TRBJ2-3, the V gene TRBV29-1, with 10 bases lining up with TRBD2. CDR1 and CDR2 from the germline V gene are SQVTM and ANQGSEA. This CDR3 region has 15 residues. V lost 6 bases to trimming and J lost 3 bases; unmatched junction nucleotides: 9. The CDR3 region has the DNA TGCAGCGTGACGCTAGCGGGAGCGGGTACAGATACGCAGTATTTT. Protein product: CSVTLAGAGTDTQYF.

The chain couples TRBV4-1 to TRBJ2-1; 9 bases line up with TRBD2. Germline CDR1 is MGHRA and CDR2 is YSYEKL. The CDR3 sequence is 18 residues long. V lost 2 bases to trimming and J lost 0 bases; unmatched junction nucleotides: 8. The CDR3 protein is CASSQRTWRGGSYNEQFF. CDR3 in DNA: TGCGCCAGCAGCCAAAGAACTTGGCGGGGGGGCTCCTACAATGAGCAGTTCTTC.

The V and J genes are TRBV7-2 and TRBJ2-7; D remains unclear. There are 16 residues in the CDR3. Deletions cut 3 bases from V and 5 bases from J, with 20 bases between. Germline V CDR1 and CDR2: SGHTA, FQGNSA. This CDR3 reads CASSLDWAPRLNEQYF. CDR3 nucleotides: TGTGCCAGCAGCTTGGATTGGGCGCCGAGACTTAACGAGCAGTACTTC.

The J gene is TRBJ2-3, the V gene TRBV25-1; D is possibly TRBD2 (6 bases). CDR3 length: 13 amino acids. Per germline, CDR1 MGHDK and CDR2 SYGVNS. Trimming left V 4 bases short and J 3 bases short, with 8 bases between. The CDR3 here is CASSGAGTDTQYF. For the CDR3, the DNA is TGTGCCAGCAGTGGGGCGGGGACAGATACGCAGTATTTT.

V is TRBV5-1 and J is TRBJ2-1; D perhaps matches TRBD1 (5 bases). Looked up from germline, CDR1 is SGHRS and CDR2 is YFSETQ. The CDR3 loop spans 14 amino acids. V lost 4 bases, J lost 7 bases, and 15 bases lay in between. CDR3 in amino acids: CASSPRPQGNEQFF. For the CDR3, the DNA is TGCGCCAGCAGCCCGCGTCCCCAGGGAAATGAGCAGTTCTTC. Using reference TRBV5-1 and TRBJ2-1 for the parts outside the CDR3, the full variable domain is KAGVTQTPRYLIKTRGQQVTLSCSPISGHRSVSWYQQTPGQGLQFLFEYFSETQRNKGNFPGRFSGRQFSNSRSEMNVSTLELGDSALYLCASSPRPQGNEQFFGPGTRLTVL.

This chain links TRBV19 with TRBJ1-1; 7 positions agree with TRBD1. V gave up 9 bases and J gave up 0 bases; unmatched junction bases: 10. The CDR3 extends over 15 amino acids. Germline values: CDR1 LNHDA, CDR2 SQIVND (reference sequence). The CDR3 sequence: CASRRQGALNTEAFF. In DNA, the CDR3 is TGTGCCAGCAGACGACAGGGTGCGCTGAACACTGAAGCTTTCTTT.

This clone has a single count. The rearrangement joins TRBV7-2 to TRBJ1-6; TRBD1 matches 10 bases. Germline V gene sequence: CDR1 SGHTA, CDR2 FQGNSA. V lost 3 bases, J lost 10 bases, and 6 bases stayed unmatched. This CDR3 comprises 15 residues. The CDR3 protein is CASSFGTGVRSPLHF. The CDR3 DNA reads as TGTGCCAGCAGCTTCGGGACAGGGGTGCGGTCACCCCTCCACTTT.

The chain employs TRBV7-8 and TRBJ2-5, with TRBD2 identical over 7 bases. Germline V gene sequence: CDR1 SGHVS, CDR2 FQNEAQ. The trim removed 10 bases at V and 2 bases at J, leaving 13 bases unmatched. The CDR3 is 15 residues long. CDR3 protein: CATGWAGALQETQYF. In DNA form, the CDR3 reads TGTGCCACCGGGTGGGCGGGAGCTCTACAAGAGACCCAGTACTTC.

On this clone itself: Other DNA sequences in this sample translate to the same CDR3. V and J are TRBV5-4 and TRBJ2-6; D not certain. Germline CDR1 SGHNT, CDR2 YYREEE (reference sequence). The V end was cut by 5 bases, the J end by 0 bases, with 3 bases between. This CDR3 spans 13 amino acids. As DNA, the CDR3 is TGTGCCAGCAGACTCTCTGGGGCCAACGTCCTGACTTTC. Its translation: CASRLSGANVLTF.

The genes are TRBV6-6 and TRBJ2-7; D might be TRBD2 (6 bases). This CDR3 is built from 13 residues. Germline V lookup: CDR1 MNHNY, CDR2 SVGAGI (reference sequence). V dropped 7 bases and J dropped 0 bases, with 10 bases sitting between them. CDR3 region: CASNRDFSYEQYF. DNA of the CDR3: TGTGCCAGCAACCGGGACTTCTCCTACGAGCAGTACTTC.

The gene calls are TRBV29-1 and TRBJ1-2; D gene uncertain. Trimming took off 1 base at V and 4 bases at J, with 7 bases between the two ends. The CDR3 has 12 residues. CDR1 is SQVTM and CDR2 is ANQGSEA in the germline V gene. The CDR3 DNA reads TGCAGCGTTGAAGTAGGGCTCTATGGCTACACCTTC. It codes for CSVEVGLYGYTF.

The sample holds one count of this clone. The chain uses TRBV7-9 and TRBJ2-7; 7 positions agree with TRBD1. This CDR3 is 14 amino acids long. J lost 2 bases, V lost 7 bases, and 8 bases had no gene match. Germline lookup yields CDR1 SEHNR and CDR2 FQNEAQ (reference sequence). CDR3 bases: TGTGCCAGCATCAACGGGACAGTCGCCTACGAGCAGTACTTC. As protein: CASINGTVAYEQYF.

This clone was counted once. The chain links TRBV6-6 to TRBJ1-5; 12 nucleotides align to TRBD1. Germline V CDR1 and CDR2: MNHNY, SVGAGI (reference sequence). The junction had 4 bases not matched to a gene; V was cut back by 4 bases and J by 6 bases. The CDR3 is 15 residues long. CDR3 DNA sequence: TGTGCCAGCAGTTCCGGGACAGGGGGCCCTCAGCCCCAGCATTTT. This codes for CASSSGTGGPQPQHF.

This sequence joins TRBV28 and TRBJ1-1, with D perhaps TRBD1 (5 bases). Between the trimmed V and J ends, which lost 5 bases and 11 bases, there was a span of 21 bases. There are 14 residues in the CDR3. CDR1 is MDHEN, CDR2 SYDVKM, per germline. CDR3 nucleotide sequence: TGTGCCAGCAGTCCGGGGGGGGGATCTACTTGGGCTTTCTTT. It specifies CASSPGGGSTWAFF. Drawing the rest from reference TRBV28 and TRBJ1-1, the complete variable domain is DVKVTQSSRYLVKRTGEKVFLECVQDMDHENMFWYRQDPGLGLRLIYFSYDVKMKEKGDIPEGYSVSREKKERFSLILESASTNQTSMYLCASSPGGGSTWAFFGQGTRLTVV.